The 5 T cell receptor beta chains given below trace back to one sample, sequenced in a study of blood T cell repertoires in COVID-19. The protocol was immunoSEQ multiplex PCR, while the TCRdb copy is restricted to in-frame clones and leaves out a portion. The sample includes about 260,000 clones, approximately 87% of them seen just once. Sequenced input: peripheral blood. These receptor sequences come from a man aged 55 to 70 who had recovered from COVID-19.

V is TRBV3-1 (or the pseudogene TRBV3-2) and J is TRBJ2-5; D is perhaps TRBD1 (6 bases). This CDR3 is 14 amino acids long. Per germline, CDR1 LGHDT and CDR2 YNNKEL (reference sequence). V was pared by 5 bases and J by 3 bases, with 13 bases between. The CDR3 nucleotides read TGTGCCAGCAGCTCCTACAGGGAAAAAGAGACCCAGTACTTC. As protein: CASSSYREKETQYF.

V usage is TRBV5-1 and J usage is TRBJ2-2; TRBD1 matches at 9 bases. The ends lost 3 bases at V and 4 bases at J; junction bases unmatched: 10. CDR3 size: 17 residues. Germline assignment: CDR1 SGHRS and CDR2 YFSETQ. The CDR3 nucleotides are TGCGCCAGCAGCTCAGCCATACAGGGGGCCGGCACCGGGGAGCTGTTTTTT. This gives the protein CASSSAIQGAGTGELFF.

In DNA form, the CDR3 reads TGTGCCAGCAGCTATGATAACAGCAACAATGAGCAGTTCTTC. This gives the protein CASSYDNSNNEQFF. This sequence joins TRBV2 and TRBJ2-1, with D hard to call. Germline CDR1 is SNHLY and CDR2 is FYNNEI. The CDR3 runs to 14 residues. Trimming stripped 6 bases from V and 5 bases from J, with 14 bases between.

The rearrangement uses TRBV24-1 and TRBJ2-1, with D possibly TRBD1 on 5 matching bases. This CDR3 region has 16 residues. The V end was cut by 0 bases, the J end by 7 bases, with 15 bases between. Per the germline V gene, CDR1 is KGHDR and CDR2 is SFDVKD. In DNA, the CDR3 is TGTGCCACCAGTGATTTGGGTGGGGCTAGGTCAAATGAGCAGTTCTTC. The encoded protein is CATSDLGGARSNEQFF.

V usage is TRBV4-1 and J usage is TRBJ1-5; 9 positions agree with TRBD1. CDR3 length: 16 residues. The junction had 5 bases not matched to a gene; V was cut back by 0 bases and J by 5 bases. Germline V CDR1 and CDR2: MGHRA, YSYEKL. CDR3 sequence: CASSQDSGQGYQPQHF. Here the CDR3 DNA reads TGCGCCAGCAGCCAAGATTCGGGACAGGGATATCAGCCCCAGCATTTT.